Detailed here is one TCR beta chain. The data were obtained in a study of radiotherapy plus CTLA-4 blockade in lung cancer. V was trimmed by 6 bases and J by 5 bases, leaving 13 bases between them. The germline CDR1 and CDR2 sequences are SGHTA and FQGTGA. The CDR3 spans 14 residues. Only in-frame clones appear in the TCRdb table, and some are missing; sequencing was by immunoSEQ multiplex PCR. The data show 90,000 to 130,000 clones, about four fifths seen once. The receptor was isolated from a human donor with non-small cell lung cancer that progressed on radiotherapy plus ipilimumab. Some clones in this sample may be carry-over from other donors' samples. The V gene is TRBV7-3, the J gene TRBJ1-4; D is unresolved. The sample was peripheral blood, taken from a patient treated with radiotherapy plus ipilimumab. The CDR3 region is CASSLRTYNEKLFF. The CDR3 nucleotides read TGTGCCAGCAGTCTCCGAACCTACAATGAAAAACTGTTTTTT.